This TCR beta chain is from a study of T cell responses to AZD1222 COVID-19 vaccine (dated by TCRdb to the early 2020s). At the level of the whole study: AZD1222 recipients whose second dose came at about 4 weeks and those whose second dose came at about 12 weeks were combined into one group, since spike-specific TCR depth and breadth did not differ between the two schedules. Trial participants were enrolled by age into 18-55, 56-69 and 70-plus year subgroups, with around 150, 28 and 57 TCR-sequenced participants respectively. A total of more than 230 trial participants underwent TCR sequencing, of whom more than 200 had received two doses of AZD1222 and roughly 26 had received two doses of the MenACWY control vaccine. The research as a whole found: Participants were mostly white British, with more females than males. The authors suggested clonal diversity may have been underestimated. The vaccine-associated CD4 TCRs covered the entire spike protein, and the dominant responses fell in regions 160-218 and 743-854. Reportedly, almost half of the unique spike-specific TCRs recognized epitopes lying outside the regions that are mutated in the B.1.351 and B.1.1.7 variants. The 56-69-year group was small, and its depth increase did not reach significance, likely because of low power. A significant rise in spike-specific TCR breadth and depth was observed after two AZD1222 doses relative to day 0 and relative to MenACWY recipients. Conclusions about previously exposed vaccinees are limited, since just 5 to 7 AZD1222 recipients were seropositive for SARS-CoV-2 at baseline. Because no day 14 peak-response samples were available, repertoires were characterized only after the peak T cell response.

The CDR3 regions of human TCRbeta chains were analyzed by immunosequencing. Processing in the source paper ran as follows. TCRs in the repertoires were compared against a reference library of SARS-CoV-2-specific TCRs that had been generated with the MIRA antigen-specificity platform. Breadth meant the fraction of unique TCRs that were SARS-CoV-2-associated, whereas depth meant the fraction of total T cells that were SARS-CoV-2-associated. Using the MIRA data, each spike-specific TCR was assigned both to the spike region to which the TCR was reactive and to a CD4 or CD8 class. Log10-transformed breadth and depth values were compared by one-way ANOVA with Sidak's multiple comparisons tests. TCRdb obtained this table from immuneACCESS and retained in-frame rearrangements with V and J assigned. These tables miss some clones; where compared with another copy, unresolved V genes account for less than half of the shortfall, and the remainder is unexplained. V and J calls and clone size are given by that table; D and trimming were obtained from the DNA. This sample gives 75,000 to 90,000 clones in total; approximately 90% of them show up just once. Around 5.3% of the sample goes to the ten largest clones.

The trim is 2 bases for V and 5 bases for J, with a gap of 10 bases between the germline ends. The CDR3 numbers 14 residues from cysteine through phenylalanine. CDR3 DNA only is kept here, 42 bases in frame from base 1. According to the germline V gene (reference sequence), CDR1 reads SGHKS and CDR2 reads YYEKEE. In light of the paper, this sample's time point label describes: baseline before first vaccination. Vaccinee samples were obtained from the UK trials COV001 and COV002, which included a single-blind randomized controlled phase 2/3 trial of AZD1222 (ChAdOx1 nCoV-19) in healthy adults. Trial participant PBMC samples were collected at day 0 and day 28 after the second dose for TCRbeta chain sequencing. A note on this clone: It has no known antigen specificity. Base qualities are not at hand, and no much larger clone is one base apart.

This TCR was recovered from an adult in good health. Recombination joined TRBV5-5 with TRBJ1-4; the D gene cannot be named for sure. The source was peripheral blood, collected on day 0 of AZD1222 vaccination. The DNA sequence is as follows: TGTGCCAGCAGCTTCGGGCTCAACAATGAAAAACTGTTTTTT. Its product reads: CASSFGLNNEKLFF.